The sample holds one count of the clone carrying this T cell receptor beta chain. Per germline, CDR1 MNHEY and CDR2 SVGAGI. Unmatched junction bases numbered 11, after V lost 10 bases and J lost 6 bases. The CDR3 has 13 residues. The record originates from a study of control samples from healthy donors and cancer patients. Some clones are missing from TCRdb's copy, which holds only in-frame ones; the method was immunoSEQ multiplex PCR. The sample lists about 98,000 clones, 82% seen once, with 2% to 2.5% in the top ten. This clonotype was sampled from a man aged 55-75 years in good health. This sequence joins TRBV6-5 and TRBJ2-7, with 8 bases lining up with TRBD2. The sequenced material came from blood. CDR3 coding DNA: TGTGCCATTCAGCGGGGGTCCTCTAGCGAGCAGTACTTC. Protein sequence: CAIQRGSSSEQYF.